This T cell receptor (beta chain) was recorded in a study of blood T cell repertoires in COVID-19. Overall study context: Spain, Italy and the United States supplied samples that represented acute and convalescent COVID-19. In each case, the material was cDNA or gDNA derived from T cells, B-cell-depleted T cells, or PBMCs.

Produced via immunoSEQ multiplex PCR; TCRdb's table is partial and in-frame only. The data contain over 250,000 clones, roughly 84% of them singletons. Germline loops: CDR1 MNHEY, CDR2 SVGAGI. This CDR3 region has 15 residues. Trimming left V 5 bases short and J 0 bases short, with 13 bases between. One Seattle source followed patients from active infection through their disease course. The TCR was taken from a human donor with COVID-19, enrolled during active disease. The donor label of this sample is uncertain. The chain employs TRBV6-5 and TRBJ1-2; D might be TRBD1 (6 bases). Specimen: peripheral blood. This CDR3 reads CASSPRGTPNYGYTF. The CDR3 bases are TGTGCCAGCAGTCCGAGAGGGACACCTAACTATGGCTACACCTTC.